This T cell receptor beta chain was identified in a study of blood T cell repertoires in COVID-19. Authors' processing steps: Reference gene primer amplification gave estimated nucleated cell counts. Profiling relied on immunoSEQ multiplex PCR, and the TCRdb table lists in-frame clones only, not all of them. The DNA was the basis for D and trimming; V, J and clone size are from that table. The sample records 90,000 to 120,000 clones, more than 70% being singletons. On this clone itself: A junction boundary mismatches the germline segment, possibly from a read error.

The CDR3 extends over 13 amino acids. The germline V gene has CDR1 SGHDT and CDR2 YYEEEE. The material sequenced was peripheral blood. The chain couples TRBV5-6 to TRBJ2-7, with 8 bases that match TRBD1. This TCR was sampled from a man in his forties or fifties with active or convalescent COVID-19. The DNA for the CDR3 is TGTGCCAGCAGCTTGGCCTTGGGACAGGAGGGCCCCTTC. This codes for CASSLALGQEGPF.